The 6 T cell receptor beta chains below were found in one sample sequenced in a study of T-cell memory formation after mild COVID-19. TCRdb re-called the 5' RACE reads through MiXCR, storing one row per CDR3 protein. The data contain 40,000 to 45,000 distinct CDR3 sequences, roughly 8% of them singletons. Specimen: PBMCs or a T cell subset sorted from them (not recorded which). All receptors come from a man aged 18 to 29 who had mild COVID-19 (a few samples of this study predate the infection). Cell type and time point are not known.

This clonotype has ten or more counts. CDR3 nucleotides: TGCGCCAGCAGTCCTCCTGGGGGCAGGGAGCAGTTCTTC. This sequence encodes CASSPPGGREQFF. The gene calls are TRBV4-1 and TRBJ2-1, with D maybe TRBD1 (6 bases). The CDR3 is made up of 13 amino acids. V was cut by 6 bases and J by 10 bases, with 16 bases left in between. Germline CDR1 and CDR2: MGHRA and YSYEKL.

In its sample, this clonotype is medium-sized (0.01 to 0.1%). The chain recombines TRBV5-1 with TRBJ2-2; 7 bases are a match to TRBD1. With 0 bases clipped from V and 3 bases from J, the junction kept 2 bases outside the gene matches. The CDR3 is 15 residues long. CDR1 is SGHRS and CDR2 is YFSETQ in the germline V gene. Written as DNA, the CDR3 is TGCGCCAGCAGCTTGGCCGGGACAGACACCGGGGAGCTGTTTTTT. It specifies CASSLAGTDTGELFF.

A word on this clonotype: A clone one base away is much larger, so this may be a read error. V usage is TRBV4-3 and J usage is TRBJ1-1; D not certain. The CDR3 loop spans 14 amino acids. CDR1 and CDR2 from the germline V gene are LGHNA and YSLEER. The V and J ends lost 0 bases and 1 base respectively, with 6 bases between them. For the CDR3, the DNA is TGCGCCAGCAGCCAAGATTTGGGGAACACTGAAGCTTTCTTT. It codes for CASSQDLGNTEAFF.

CDR3 region: CSARVRGAVQPQHF. The DNA for the CDR3 is TGCAGTGCTAGAGTTAGGGGGGCAGTTCAGCCCCAGCATTTT. This chain joins TRBV20-1 and TRBJ1-5, with a possible D match to TRBD1 (6 bases). Trimming removed 1 base at V and 6 bases at J, with 13 bases between. The CDR3 sequence is 14 residues long. Per germline, CDR1 DFQATT and CDR2 SNEGSKA (reference sequence).

The V call is TRBV6-6, the J call TRBJ2-7, with 14 positions matching TRBD2. Germline CDR1 and CDR2: MNHNY and SVGAGI (reference sequence). V trimming: 6 bases; J trimming: 5 bases; junction bases outside the gene matches: 3. CDR3 length equals 14 residues. The CDR3, as DNA: TGTGCCAGCAGCGGGACTAGCGGGGGCCACGAGCAGTACTTC. Translating it yields CASSGTSGGHEQYF.

This clonotype has ten or more counts. The chain is built from TRBV12-3 or TRBV12-4 and TRBJ1-2; D gene ambiguous. V lost 3 bases, J lost 8 bases, and 4 bases lay in between. The CDR3 runs to 10 residues. CDR3 protein: CASSFSGYTF. As DNA, the CDR3 is TGTGCCAGCAGTTTTTCCGGCTACACCTTC.